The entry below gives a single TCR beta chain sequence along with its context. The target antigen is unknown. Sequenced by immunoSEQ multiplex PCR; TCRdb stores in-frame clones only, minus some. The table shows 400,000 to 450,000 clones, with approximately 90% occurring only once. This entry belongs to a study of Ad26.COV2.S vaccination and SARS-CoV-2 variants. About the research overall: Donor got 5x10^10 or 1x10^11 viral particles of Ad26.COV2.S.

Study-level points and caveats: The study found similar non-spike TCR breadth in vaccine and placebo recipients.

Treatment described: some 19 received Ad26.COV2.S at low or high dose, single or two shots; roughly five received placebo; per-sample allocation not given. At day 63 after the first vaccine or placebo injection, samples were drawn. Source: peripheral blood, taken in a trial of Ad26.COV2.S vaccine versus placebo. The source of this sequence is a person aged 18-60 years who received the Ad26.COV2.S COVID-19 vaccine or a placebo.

The CDR3 reads CASSQDREAGATYEQYF. CDR3 nucleotide sequence: TGCGCCAGCAGCCAAGATAGGGAAGCAGGCGCGACTTACGAGCAGTACTTC. The J gene is TRBJ2-7, the V gene TRBV4-1, with D unclear. Trimming pared 0 bases from V and 4 bases from J, leaving 19 bases between. Per the germline V gene, CDR1 is MGHRA and CDR2 is YSYEKL. The CDR3 is 17 amino acids.